Following are 7 T cell receptor beta chains from one sample sequenced in a study of T-cell reconstitution after alpha-beta-depleted transplantation in children (dated by TCRdb to the mid-2010s). Read against the paper, the sample's treatment or condition label means: allogeneic hematopoietic cell transplantation with graft depleted of TCRalphabeta T cells and CD19 B cells. The library relied on PCR. The reads were generated on an Illumina HiSeq 2500. Molecular barcoding was employed in the preparation of TCR libraries, with unique molecular identifiers being used to normalize TCRbeta repertoire quantification. Starting from the raw public reads, TCRdb applied fastp trimming at Q25, assembled clones with MiXCR and retained in-frame beta chains. Entries are consolidated by CDR3 protein sequence, retaining the most common genes and DNA. For this sample the table gives about 110,000 distinct CDR3 sequences, of which roughly 6.1% were detected only once. The top ten clones comprise around 23% of the sample.

The sample here was PBMCs, mostly from graft donor cells, taken 360 days after TCRalphabeta/CD19-depleted stem cell transplant. The receptors derive from a male patient between 2 and 15 years old who had a stem cell transplant for acute lymphoblastic leukemia, so the T cells may come from the graft donor.

This clonotype was counted many times. The chain employs TRBV15 and TRBJ2-7, with D possibly matching TRBD1 (6 bases). The germline V gene has CDR1 LNHNV and CDR2 YYDKDF (reference sequence). The CDR3 contains 16 residues. The V end lost 3 bases, the J end lost 2 bases, and 17 bases lay between the germline ends. CDR3 nucleotide sequence: TGTGCCACCAGCAGGTCCAGGGGACCCCCCCCCTACGAGCAGTACTTC. This encodes CATSRSRGPPPYEQYF.

Concerning this clonotype: This could be a read error, since a much larger clone is one nucleotide away. The chain employs TRBV6-5 and TRBJ2-1, with a tentative D call TRBD1 (6 bases). The CDR3 has 15 amino acids. In germline, CDR1 is MNHEY, CDR2 SVGAGI. The CDR3 nucleotides are TGTGCCAGCAGTTACTCTACAGGGTCCTACAAAGAGCAGTTCTTC. This sequence encodes CASSYSTGSYKEQFF.

With regard to this clonotype: This may stem from a read error, because a much larger clone lies one nucleotide away. This CDR3 is CASSRVAGGVEQYF. The CDR3 DNA is TGTGCCAGCAGCCGAGTGGCGGGGGGAGTCGAGCAGTACTTC. The V gene is TRBV6-1, the J gene TRBJ2-7, with TRBD2 identical over 8 bases. The CDR3 length is 14 residues. The V gene end was trimmed by 6 bases and the J gene end by 6 bases; junction bases not matched to a gene: 10. Germline V gene sequence: CDR1 MNHNS, CDR2 SASEGT.

The V and J genes are TRBV28 and TRBJ2-7; D is uncertain. Per the germline V gene, CDR1 is MDHEN and CDR2 is SYDVKM. CDR3 length: 13 amino acids. Trimming took off 9 bases at V and 6 bases at J, with 18 bases between the two ends. In DNA form, the CDR3 reads TGTGCCAGGGGCCCTGGGCTCACCTGCGAGCAGTACTTC. As protein: CARGPGLTCEQYF. The full variable domain, in which reference TRBV28 and TRBJ2-7 provide the parts outside the CDR3, is DVKVTQSSRYLVKRTGEKVFLECVQDMDHENMFWYRQDPGLGLRLIYFSYDVKMKEKGDIPEGYSVSREKKERFSLILESASTNQTSMYLCARGPGLTCEQYFGPGTRLTVT.

In this sample, this clonotype turned up many times. V and J are TRBV28 and TRBJ2-5; D is possibly TRBD1 (6 bases). The CDR3 totals 15 residues. Trimming removed 1 base from V and 3 bases from J, with 12 bases in between. Germline V gene data show CDR1 as MDHEN and CDR2 as SYDVKM. The CDR3 DNA sequence: TGTGCCAGCAGTTTATCAGGAGACAGGAAAGAGACCCAGTACTTC. It is translated as CASSLSGDRKETQYF. Variable domain in full (rest from reference TRBV28 and TRBJ2-5): DVKVTQSSRYLVKRTGEKVFLECVQDMDHENMFWYRQDPGLGLRLIYFSYDVKMKEKGDIPEGYSVSREKKERFSLILESASTNQTSMYLCASSLSGDRKETQYFGPGTRLLVL.

The sample holds a few counts of this clonotype. This chain connects TRBV28 to TRBJ2-7, with D perhaps matching TRBD1 or TRBD2 (7 bases each). V lost 8 bases and J lost 0, with 11 bases in between. The CDR3 covers 13 residues. Germline V gene lookup returns CDR1 MDHEN and CDR2 SYDVKM. CDR3 sequence (DNA): TGTGCCAGCCAGGGGGGGATCTCCTACGAGCAGTACTTC. Translation gives CASQGGISYEQYF.

This clonotype was detected ten times or more. This rearrangement joins TRBV6-5 to TRBJ2-1; D is tentatively TRBD1 or TRBD2 (5 bases each). There are 13 residues in the CDR3. V was pared by 10 bases and J by 7 bases, with 17 bases between. CDR1 and CDR2 (germline): MNHEY, SVGAGI. CDR3 DNA: TGTGCCACGACCTTGGGACGGATTAATGAGCAGTTCTTC. Translation gives CATTLGRINEQFF.